The source of this T cell receptor beta chain is a study of shared clonotypes between healthy human individuals. Overall study findings and caveats: Relative to clonotypes present in all four donors, those not shared had lower generation probabilities. Generally, naive subsets came out with larger estimated richness than memory subsets.

Trimming at V came to 0 bases and at J to 4 bases, leaving 3 bases not matched to a gene. The length of the CDR3 is 14 residues. CDR1 SGHRS and CDR2 YFSETQ come from the germline V gene. About this clone: No antigen is known for it.

The authors ran the assay at deep level. Generated by immunoSEQ multiplex PCR, the TCRdb table keeps only in-frame clones and is missing some. In the table there are about a million clones, under 80% of which are singletons. The receptor was isolated from a man aged 18 to 30 in good health. V usage is TRBV5-1 and J usage is TRBJ1-2; 7 bases match TRBD1. Specimen: memory CD4+ T cells sorted from blood. The subset is: CD45RA-negative fraction. The CDR3 reads CASSLDSGGYGYTF. The CDR3 DNA reads as TGCGCCAGCAGCTTGGATTCAGGGGGCTATGGCTACACCTTC.